This T cell receptor beta chain originates from a study of blood T cells in healthy people across ages. Then a second PCR, running roughly 6 to 12 cycles, was carried out with a sample-barcoded 5' primer and a J-beta primer mix. Each of the cDNA molecules was tagged by a template-switch adaptor with 12 random nucleotides. Using its own MiXCR run on the 5' RACE reads, TCRdb lists one record per CDR3 protein. Of over 700,000 distinct CDR3 sequences listed, 25% are singletons. Germline V CDR1 and CDR2: KGHSH, LQKENI. The CDR3 covers 18 residues. Trimming took 6 bases from V and 2 from J; bases not matched to a gene: 14. This clonotype turned up a few times. These data also formed part of another study, on T cells of mothers and their children. From that study: Each donor was one of three healthy Caucasian mothers or one of their six children. Mothers and children who were related shared slightly more overlap than unrelated pairs, but not significantly more.

This TCR derives from a boy younger than 18 in good health. The sample comprised blood. This chain joins TRBV18 and TRBJ2-3; the match to TRBD1 covers 10 bases. CDR3 in amino acids: CASSPLPGQGPLTDTQYF. CDR3 sequence (DNA): TGTGCCAGCTCCCCCCTTCCGGGACAGGGGCCCCTCACAGATACGCAGTATTTT.